This T cell receptor (beta chain) was captured by sequencing in a study of identical twins. Whole-study results and caveats: It was out-of-frame TCR alpha sharing in monozygotic twins that models underestimated.

Details on this clonotype: The antigen remains undetermined.

One entry per CDR3 protein, called by TCRdb with MiXCR from the 5' RACE reads. The table lists 1.5 million to 2 million distinct CDR3 sequences, about 32% of them singletons. The CDR3 is made up of 17 amino acids. J lost 5 bases, V lost 4 bases, and 13 bases had no gene match. Germline CDR1 is LGHDT and CDR2 is YNNKEL (reference sequence). This chain joins TRBV3-1 and TRBJ1-2; 10 bases align to TRBD1. The clonotype was recovered from a newborn girl in good health. The sample consisted of cord blood. DNA for the CDR3: TGTGCCAGCAGCCCCCCCGCAGGGACAGGGGTGGGATATGGCTACACCTTC. This gives the protein CASSPPAGTGVGYGYTF.